The sequence of this T cell receptor (beta chain) was determined in a study of response to subunit inactivated influenza vaccine. Study conclusions and caveats: T cells newly recruited by each seasonal influenza vaccination are few, the authors suggested.

This CDR3 region has 14 residues. CDR1 is DFQATT and CDR2 is SNEGSKA in the germline V gene (reference sequence). Trimming pared 5 bases from V and 0 bases from J, leaving 11 bases between. The table lists this clonotype with a few counts. Its antigen is currently unknown. Each CDR3 protein is one row after TCRdb ran MiXCR on the RT-PCR reads. The sample lists roughly 180,000 distinct CDR3 sequences; around 9% were seen once. Sequencing used non-naive T cells sorted from PBMCs, obtained on the day of vaccination. The chain has TRBV20-1 and TRBJ2-1; perhaps D is TRBD1 or TRBD2 (6 bases each). The origin of this receptor is a man over 45 who received an inactivated influenza vaccine. This CDR3 reads CSAGRGPSYNEQFF. The CDR3 DNA is TGCAGTGCTGGCCGGGGGCCCTCCTACAATGAGCAGTTCTTC.